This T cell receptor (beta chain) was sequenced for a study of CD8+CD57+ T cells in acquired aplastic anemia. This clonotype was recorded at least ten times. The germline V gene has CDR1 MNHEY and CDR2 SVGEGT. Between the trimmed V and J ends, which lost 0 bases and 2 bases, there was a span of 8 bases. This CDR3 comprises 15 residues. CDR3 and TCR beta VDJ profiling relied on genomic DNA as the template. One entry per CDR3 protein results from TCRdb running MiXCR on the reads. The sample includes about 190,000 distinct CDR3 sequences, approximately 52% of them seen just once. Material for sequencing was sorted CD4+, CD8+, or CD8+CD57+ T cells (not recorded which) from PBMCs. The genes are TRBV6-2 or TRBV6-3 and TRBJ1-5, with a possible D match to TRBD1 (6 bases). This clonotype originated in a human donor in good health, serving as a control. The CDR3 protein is CASSYSWGRNQPQHF. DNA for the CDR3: TGTGCCAGCAGTTACTCGTGGGGGCGCAATCAGCCCCAGCATTTT.